Below, 24 T cell receptor beta chains from the same sample are listed, as sequenced in a study of Tregs in tolerant kidney transplant recipients. TCRdb's copy holds only in-frame clones and misses some; the assay was immunoSEQ multiplex PCR. The sample contains about 100,000 clones, more than 85% of which appear only once. Sequencing was performed on CD4+ T cells from blood, taken before the transplant. The source is a human donor who received a combined kidney and bone marrow transplant.

The rearrangement links TRBV19 to TRBJ2-1, with D tentatively TRBD2 (6 bases). The CDR3 spans 17 residues. The V gene's germline CDR1 is LNHDA and CDR2 SQIVND (reference sequence). The germline V and J ends were trimmed by 0 bases and 9 bases, with 21 bases remaining between them. CDR3 sequence (DNA): TGTGCCAGTAGTATAGATTCGTTGGGGACTTCTTTTGTTGAGCAGTTCTTC. The encoded protein is CASSIDSLGTSFVEQFF.

The chain is built from TRBV9 and TRBJ2-6, with a tentative D call TRBD1 (6 bases). Trimming stripped 0 bases from V and 0 bases from J, with 19 bases between. This CDR3 region has 20 residues. The germline CDR1 and CDR2 sequences are SGDLS and YYNGEE. CDR3 nucleotides: TGTGCCAGCAGCGTAGACGGGTTGGACAGATATTCCTCTGGGGCCAACGTCCTGACTTTC. Translation gives CASSVDGLDRYSSGANVLTF.

This sequence joins TRBV10-3 and TRBJ2-5; D is perhaps TRBD2 (6 bases). Trimming cost V 0 bases and J 1 base, with 15 bases left between them. Germline V CDR1 and CDR2: ENHRY, SYGVKD. This CDR3 has 17 residues. CDR3 DNA: TGTGCCATCAGTGAGTCCCCTCCCCGGGACTTCCAAGAGACCCAGTACTTC. It is translated as CAISESPPRDFQETQYF.

This clone has a handful of counts. Here the CDR3 reads CASTRGGRGEQFF. The CDR3 nucleotides read TGTGCCAGCACCCGGGGTGGCAGGGGTGAGCAGTTCTTC. This chain links TRBV11-2 with TRBJ2-1; D is possibly TRBD1 (6 bases). This CDR3 is built from 13 residues. The germline V and J ends were trimmed by 7 bases and 9 bases, with 16 bases remaining between them. CDR1 is SGHAT and CDR2 is FQNNGV in the germline V gene.

V and J are TRBV28 and TRBJ2-1; TRBD2 agrees at 8 bases. The V segment lost 5 bases and the J segment 0 bases; nucleotides outside the gene matches: 6. This CDR3 spans 16 amino acids. Germline CDR1 MDHEN, CDR2 SYDVKM. The CDR3 DNA follows: TGTGCCAGCAGTATAGCGGGGAGAGGCTCCTACAATGAGCAGTTCTTC. Translation gives CASSIAGRGSYNEQFF.

V is TRBV19 and J is TRBJ1-5; D is unclear. Germline V CDR1 and CDR2: LNHDA, SQIVND (reference sequence). With 3 bases removed from V and 6 bases from J, the gap between germline ends came to 12 bases. The CDR3 is 14 amino acids. Here the CDR3 reads CASSMSGPTQPQHF. CDR3 DNA sequence: TGTGCCAGTAGTATGAGCGGGCCTACTCAGCCCCAGCATTTT.

The CDR3 region is CASSQEGTSASQFF. The CDR3 region has the DNA TGTGCCAGCAGCCAAGAAGGGACTAGCGCCTCACAGTTCTTC. The V and J genes are TRBV4-2 and TRBJ2-1; 10 nucleotides align to TRBD2. Trimming at V came to 0 bases and at J to 13 bases, leaving 6 bases not matched to a gene. The CDR3 is 14 amino acids. The germline V gene encodes CDR1 LGHNA and CDR2 YNFKEQ.

This chain links TRBV5-4 with TRBJ2-2; D possibly corresponds to TRBD2 (5 bases). Trimming cost V 4 bases and J 1 base, with 14 bases left between them. Germline CDR1 reads SGHNT; CDR2 reads YYREEE (reference sequence). There are 16 residues in the CDR3. The CDR3, as DNA: TGTGCCAGCAGCGAGGGAACCGTGATGAACACCGGGGAGCTGTTTTTT. Its protein product is CASSEGTVMNTGELFF.

This chain uses TRBV6-4 with TRBJ2-5; D might be TRBD2 (6 bases). Germline loops: CDR1 MRHNA, CDR2 SNTAGT. This CDR3 spans 13 amino acids. The V end lost 2 bases, the J end lost 3 bases, and 7 bases lay between the germline ends. The CDR3 is CASSDGGKETQYF. CDR3 coding DNA: TGTGCCAGCAGTGACGGCGGGAAAGAGACCCAGTACTTC.

The rearrangement links TRBV2 to TRBJ2-2, with D perhaps TRBD2 (6 bases). The V gene's germline CDR1 is SNHLY and CDR2 FYNNEI. V was trimmed by 6 bases and J by 5 bases, leaving 16 bases between them. This CDR3 is 15 amino acids long. The DNA of the CDR3 is TGTGCCAGCAGCCCGTCCGGGGCGGGGACCGGGGAGCTGTTTTTT. Translated, it gives CASSPSGAGTGELFF.

J is TRBJ1-4 and V is TRBV20-1, with D uncertain. V was clipped by 6 bases and J by 8 bases, with 10 bases between them. From germline, CDR1 is DFQATT and CDR2 SNEGSKA (reference sequence). The CDR3 has 11 residues. CDR3 loop: CSAKSWEKLFF. The CDR3 region has the DNA TGCAGTGCGAAAAGCTGGGAAAAACTGTTTTTT.

The V call is TRBV11-2, the J call TRBJ1-1; D ambiguous. The germline gives CDR1 SGHAT, CDR2 FQNNGV. This CDR3 contains 13 residues. V lost 7 bases to trimming and J lost 1 base, with 10 bases between them. The CDR3 reads CASTLAGNTEAFF. The CDR3 DNA reads as TGTGCCAGCACCCTTGCGGGGAACACTGAAGCTTTCTTT.

The CDR3 reads CASSWSGSGSYNEQFF. Written as DNA, the CDR3 is TGTGCCAGCAGCTGGAGCGGGAGTGGCTCCTACAATGAGCAGTTCTTC. The chain links TRBV11-2 to TRBJ2-1, with 8 bases that match TRBD2. The CDR3 totals 16 residues. In germline, CDR1 is SGHAT, CDR2 FQNNGV. With V trimmed by 4 bases and J by 0 bases, 5 bases remained unmatched. The entire variable domain, with the rest obtained from reference TRBV11-2 and TRBJ2-1, is as follows: EAGVAQSPRYKIIEKRQSVAFWCNPISGHATLYWYQQILGQGPKLLIQFQNNGVVDDSQLPKDRFSAERLKGVDSTLKIQPAKLEDSAVYLCASSWSGSGSYNEQFFGPGTRLTVL.

The V gene is TRBV11-3, the J gene TRBJ2-5, with 8 bases lining up with TRBD2. CDR1 and CDR2 (germline): SGHNT, YENEEA. Unmatched junction bases numbered 7, after V lost 5 bases and J lost 5 bases. The CDR3 loop spans 14 amino acids. CDR3: CASSLPRGRETQYF. CDR3 coding DNA: TGTGCCAGCAGCCTCCCTCGCGGGAGGGAGACCCAGTACTTC.

CDR3 coding DNA: TGTGCCAGCAGCTTAGTAGGCAGTAGCACCTATGGCTACACCTTC. Its protein is CASSLVGSSTYGYTF. V and J are TRBV7-2 and TRBJ1-2; no firm D call. Germline lookup yields CDR1 SGHTA and CDR2 FQGNSA. Trimming cost V 1 base and J 4 bases, with 13 bases left between them. CDR3 size: 15 residues. Looking up the rest from reference TRBV7-2 and TRBJ1-2 gives the full variable domain: GAGVSQSPSNKVTEKGKDVELRCDPISGHTALYWYRQSLGQGLEFLIYFQGNSAPDKSGLPSDRFSAERTGGSVSTLTIQRTQQEDSAVYLCASSLVGSSTYGYTFGSGTRLTVV.

This chain links TRBV30 with TRBJ2-3; D possibly corresponds to TRBD1 (5 bases). Germline assignment: CDR1 GTSNPN and CDR2 SVGIG (reference sequence). This CDR3 is 15 amino acids long. Trimming pared 0 bases from V and 4 bases from J, leaving 14 bases between. CDR3 region: CAWSVQQGFADTQYF. CDR3 DNA sequence: TGTGCCTGGAGTGTACAGCAGGGCTTTGCAGATACGCAGTATTTT.

This clone was found a few times. The chain has TRBV6-1 and TRBJ1-2; 8 nucleotides align to TRBD1. The CDR3 loop spans 15 amino acids. The junction had 5 bases not matched to a gene; V was cut back by 1 base and J by 4 bases. CDR1 and CDR2 (germline): MNHNS, SASEGT. The CDR3 nucleotides read TGTGCCAGCAGTGAAGAGGGACAGGACCTCTATGGCTACACCTTC. Translation gives CASSEEGQDLYGYTF.

The chain links TRBV10-3 to TRBJ2-1; TRBD1 aligns across 9 bases. Germline CDR1 is ENHRY and CDR2 is SYGVKD. CDR3 size: 11 residues. With V trimmed by 4 bases and J by 14 bases, 3 bases remained unmatched. CDR3 coding DNA: TGTGCCATCAGTGTGGGGGACAGGGAGTTCTTC. Its translation is CAISVGDREFF.

The chain has TRBV7-9 and TRBJ1-3; the D gene is possibly TRBD1 (6 bases). This CDR3 is built from 13 residues. Looked up from germline, CDR1 is SEHNR and CDR2 is FQNEAQ (reference sequence). Trimming pared 6 bases from V and 1 base from J, leaving 7 bases between. The CDR3 protein is CASRQGSGNTIYF. The CDR3 region has the DNA TGTGCCAGCAGACAGGGTTCTGGAAACACCATATATTTT.

The chain links TRBV29-1 to TRBJ2-3; possibly TRBD1 for D (5 bases). Trimming took 0 bases from V and 0 from J, leaving 13 bases between them. Germline CDR1 SQVTM, CDR2 ANQGSEA. This CDR3 region has 16 residues. The CDR3 sequence is CSVEDIATGSTDTQYF. As DNA, the CDR3 is TGCAGCGTTGAAGATATCGCAACAGGCAGCACAGATACGCAGTATTTT.

The chain is built from TRBV7-9 and TRBJ2-1; 7 bases are shared with TRBD2. The CDR3 totals 15 residues. Germline V gene sequence: CDR1 SEHNR, CDR2 FQNEAQ (reference sequence). The V segment lost 8 bases and the J segment 4 bases; nucleotides outside the gene matches: 11. The CDR3: CASLALSGAYNEQFF. The CDR3 nucleotides read TGTGCCAGCCTTGCCCTAAGCGGGGCATACAATGAGCAGTTCTTC.

J is TRBJ2-2 and V is TRBV12-5; 12 nucleotides agree with TRBD2. Trimming at V came to 3 bases and at J to 0 bases, leaving 2 bases not matched to a gene. The CDR3 contains 17 residues. Germline CDR1 reads LGHNT; CDR2 reads FRNRAP. In DNA, the CDR3 is TGTGCTAGTGGTTTCACTAGCGGGAGGACGAACACCGGGGAGCTGTTTTTT. It specifies CASGFTSGRTNTGELFF. Together with reference TRBV12-5 and TRBJ2-2, the CDR3 gives the full variable domain: DARVTQTPRHKVTEMGQEVTMRCQPILGHNTVFWYRQTMMQGLELLAYFRNRAPLDDSGMPKDRFSAEMPDATLATLKIQPSEPRDSAVYFCASGFTSGRTNTGELFFGEGSRLTVL.

The V call is TRBV27, the J call TRBJ2-6; maybe TRBD1 (7 bases). Germline assignment: CDR1 MNHEY and CDR2 SMNVEV (reference sequence). The CDR3 is made up of 16 amino acids. V lost 2 bases and J lost 3, with 11 bases in between. In DNA form, the CDR3 reads TGTGCCAGCAGTTTAGGGGGGACAGTTGGGGCCAACGTCCTGACTTTC. It translates to CASSLGGTVGANVLTF.

The genes are TRBV14 and TRBJ2-7; unclear D gene. Germline loops: CDR1 SGHDN, CDR2 FVKESK. V lost 0 bases and J 6 bases, leaving 9 bases between the germline ends. The CDR3 has 13 amino acids. The CDR3 sequence: CASSQDLGAEQYF. The CDR3 DNA is TGTGCCAGCAGCCAAGATCTAGGAGCCGAGCAGTACTTC.